Below are 22 T cell receptor beta chains sequenced from a single sample in a study of T cell responses to AZD1222 COVID-19 vaccine (dated by TCRdb to about 2021). To prepare the library, the immunoSEQ multiplex PCR assay was applied. TCRdb holds this immuneACCESS table with in-frame rearrangements only. Some clones are missing; in checked studies, unresolved V genes explain under half, and the rest has no known cause. In this sample the table shows roughly 120,000 clones, around 92% of which occur a single time. The top ten clones comprise around 8% of the sample. The time point label of this sample denotes: about 28 days (+/-7) after the second vaccine dose. Sequencing used peripheral blood, obtained 28 days after the second AZD1222 dose. All receptors derive from an adult who received the AZD1222 COVID-19 vaccine.

This clone was seen just once. This chain uses TRBV10-3 with TRBJ2-5; TRBD1 matches at 10 bases. Germline CDR1 ENHRY, CDR2 SYGVKD. This CDR3 is 14 amino acids long. V lost 5 bases, J lost 3 bases, and 3 bases stayed unmatched. The CDR3 is CAISTGTGEETQYF. DNA of the CDR3: TGTGCCATCAGTACAGGGACAGGGGAAGAGACCCAGTACTTC.

The chain links TRBV6-5 to TRBJ1-2; TRBD1 agrees at 8 bases. Trimming cost V 4 bases and J 5 bases; bases outside gene matches: 9. The CDR3 runs 15 residues. Germline V gene lookup returns CDR1 MNHEY and CDR2 SVGAGI. CDR3 coding DNA: TGTGCCAGCAGTTCCTCCGGGACAGGAAGATATGGCTACACCTTC. This encodes CASSSSGTGRYGYTF.

This rearrangement joins TRBV5-4 to TRBJ1-2; TRBD1 matches at 7 bases. The germline CDR1 and CDR2 sequences are SGHNT and YYREEE (reference sequence). The CDR3 is made up of 15 amino acids. V lost 0 bases and J lost 4; bases outside the gene matches: 6. CDR3: CASSLAGGAGYGYTF. In DNA form, the CDR3 reads TGTGCCAGCAGCTTGGCAGGGGGGGCCGGCTATGGCTACACCTTC. The full variable domain, completed using reference TRBV5-4 and TRBJ1-2, is ETGVTQSPTHLIKTRGQQVTLRCSSQSGHNTVSWYQQALGQGPQFIFQYYREEENGRGNFPPRFSGLQFPNYSSELNVNALELDDSALYLCASSLAGGAGYGYTFGSGTRLTVV.

This clone was observed a single time. The V gene is TRBV4-1, the J gene TRBJ1-2, with no clear D. Germline V gene lookup returns CDR1 MGHRA and CDR2 YSYEKL. CDR3 length: 16 residues. The V and J ends lost 0 bases and 1 base respectively, with 12 bases between them. CDR3 loop: CASSQDGRRINYGYTF. The DNA of the CDR3 is TGCGCCAGCAGCCAAGATGGCAGGAGGATTAACTATGGCTACACCTTC.

The chain carries TRBV24-1 and TRBJ1-1; 9 bases map to TRBD1. CDR3 size: 17 residues. V shed 4 bases, J shed 0 bases, and the junction held 8 bases outside the gene matches. Germline CDR1 and CDR2: KGHDR and SFDVKD. CDR3 loop: CATSDWTGVVMNTEAFF. DNA of the CDR3: TGTGCCACCAGTGACTGGACAGGGGTAGTAATGAACACTGAAGCTTTCTTT.

V usage is TRBV27 and J usage is TRBJ1-6; 8 positions match TRBD1. Germline CDR1 is MNHEY and CDR2 is SMNVEV (reference sequence). This CDR3 is 14 amino acids long. Unmatched junction bases numbered 6, after V lost 4 bases and J lost 10 bases. The CDR3 reads CASSSDRAQSPLHF. DNA of the CDR3: TGTGCCAGCAGTTCGGACAGGGCGCAATCACCCCTCCACTTT.

The rearrangement uses TRBV6-5 and TRBJ2-3; 7 nucleotides line up with TRBD1. Germline V gene sequence: CDR1 MNHEY, CDR2 SVGAGI. This CDR3 comprises 15 residues. The trim removed 7 bases at V and 2 bases at J, leaving 9 bases unmatched. The chain's CDR3 is CASISGTAPTDTQYF. In DNA, the CDR3 is TGTGCCAGCATCTCCGGGACAGCTCCCACAGATACGCAGTATTTT.

The chain combines TRBV29-1 with TRBJ2-7, with 9 positions matching TRBD1. The trim removed 3 bases at V and 2 bases at J, leaving 5 bases unmatched. The germline CDR1 and CDR2 sequences are SQVTM and ANQGSEA. The CDR3 loop spans 14 amino acids. The CDR3 bases are TGCAGCGTTGACGGGACAGGGTCAACCTACGAGCAGTACTTC. Protein: CSVDGTGSTYEQYF.

The V call is TRBV6-5, the J call TRBJ1-5; D not certain. CDR3 length: 15 residues. Trimming removed 7 bases at V and 6 bases at J, with 19 bases between. Germline CDR1 is MNHEY and CDR2 is SVGAGI. The CDR3 protein is CASTSQMDGRQPQHF. The DNA for the CDR3 is TGTGCCAGCACCTCCCAGATGGACGGTCGTCAGCCCCAGCATTTT.

This chain links TRBV7-9 with TRBJ1-2; D not resolved. Trimming took off 6 bases at V and 8 bases at J, with 25 bases between the two ends. CDR1 and CDR2 (germline): SEHNR, FQNEAQ (reference sequence). This CDR3 region has 16 residues. This chain's CDR3 is CASRPPGRAEFFGYTF. CDR3 nucleotides: TGTGCCAGCAGACCTCCCGGACGGGCCGAATTTTTCGGCTACACCTTC. Based on the CDR3 plus reference TRBV7-9 and TRBJ1-2, the full variable domain is DTGVSQNPRHKITKRGQNVTFRCDPISEHNRLYWYRQTLGQGPEFLTYFQNEAQLEKSRLLSDRFSAERPKGSFSTLEIQRTEQGDSAMYLCASRPPGRAEFFGYTFGSGTRLTVV.

CDR3: CASSPTGSAYEQYF. CDR3 coding DNA: TGTGCCAGCAGCCCCACAGGGAGTGCATACGAGCAGTACTTC. This chain links TRBV11-2 with TRBJ2-7; tentative D call: TRBD1 (6 bases). V dropped 5 bases and J dropped 4 bases, with 15 bases sitting between them. From germline, CDR1 is SGHAT and CDR2 FQNNGV. CDR3 length: 14 amino acids.

This clone showed up just once. The CDR3 DNA reads as TGCAGCGTTGCTCAGCTTCAAAACATTCAGTACTTC. The encoded protein is CSVAQLQNIQYF. The rearrangement uses TRBV29-1 and TRBJ2-4; D gene ambiguous. V was trimmed by 4 bases and J by 5 bases, leaving 9 bases between them. Germline loops: CDR1 SQVTM, CDR2 ANQGSEA. The CDR3 has 12 amino acids. Using reference TRBV29-1 and TRBJ2-4 for the parts outside the CDR3, the full variable domain is SAVISQKPSRDICQRGTSLTIQCQVDSQVTMMFWYRQQPGQSLTLIATANQGSEATYESGFVIDKFPISRPNLTFSTLTVSNMSPEDSSIYLCSVAQLQNIQYFGAGTRLSVL.

The chain employs TRBV28 and TRBJ2-7, with D unclear. With 2 bases removed from V and 6 bases from J, the gap between germline ends came to 11 bases. The length of the CDR3 is 13 residues. Germline values: CDR1 MDHEN, CDR2 SYDVKM. DNA for the CDR3: TGTGCCAGCAGTTTAAGTCAGCCCGGCGAGCAGTACTTC. This sequence encodes CASSLSQPGEQYF.

CDR3 nucleotides: TGCGCCAGCAGGACCAGTAACACTGAAGCTTTCTTT. Protein product: CASRTSNTEAFF. The chain has TRBV5-1 and TRBJ1-1, with unresolved D. V lost 5 bases and J lost 2, with 7 bases in between. Germline lookup yields CDR1 SGHRS and CDR2 YFSETQ. This CDR3 region has 12 residues.

V and J are TRBV5-8 and TRBJ1-5; the D is unclear. Germline V gene sequence: CDR1 SGHTS, CDR2 YDEGEE. The CDR3 runs to 15 residues. Deletions cut 2 bases from V and 0 bases from J, with 9 bases between. CDR3 residues: CASSLIEISNQPQHF. CDR3 in DNA: TGTGCCAGCAGCTTAATAGAGATTAGCAATCAGCCCCAGCATTTT.

J is TRBJ1-1 and V is TRBV12-3 or TRBV12-4; D remains ambiguous. Deletions cut 6 bases from V and 3 bases from J, with 5 bases between. The CDR3 spans 11 residues. The CDR3 loop is CASRTYTEAFF. The CDR3 DNA reads TGTGCCAGCAGGACTTACACTGAAGCTTTCTTT.

The CDR3 here is CASSFMGQGNQPQHF. CDR3 DNA: TGTGCCAGCAGTTTCATGGGACAGGGGAATCAGCCCCAGCATTTT. V and J are TRBV28 and TRBJ1-5, with 10 bases lining up with TRBD1. The CDR3 is made up of 15 amino acids. Germline values: CDR1 MDHEN, CDR2 SYDVKM. V shed 3 bases, J shed 4 bases, and the junction held 3 bases outside the gene matches.

J is TRBJ2-5 and V is TRBV2; D gene ambiguous. CDR1 and CDR2 from the germline V gene are SNHLY and FYNNEI. The CDR3 contains 13 residues. V lost 6 bases and J lost 1, with 9 bases in between. The CDR3 sequence is CASSHDIQETQYF. The CDR3 DNA reads as TGTGCCAGCAGCCATGACATCCAAGAGACCCAGTACTTC.

The chain is built from TRBV7-6 and TRBJ1-1; D not resolved. The V end was cut by 2 bases, the J end by 4 bases, with 14 bases between. The CDR3 extends over 15 amino acids. Germline assignment: CDR1 SGHVS and CDR2 FNYEAQ. CDR3 DNA sequence: TGTGCCAGCAGCTTATCTACTACGTCGGGCACTGAAGCTTTCTTT. Residues: CASSLSTTSGTEAFF.

CDR3 sequence: CASSRDRVEYTEAFF. The CDR3 nucleotides read TGTGCCAGCAGCCGGGACAGGGTGGAGTACACTGAAGCTTTCTTT. The rearrangement joins TRBV4-2 to TRBJ1-1; 9 bases fit TRBD1. Germline V gene data show CDR1 as LGHNA and CDR2 as YNFKEQ. This CDR3 is 15 amino acids long. V was pared by 4 bases and J by 3 bases, with 6 bases of the junction left unmatched.

This clone was recorded at least ten times. The V call is TRBV7-8, the J call TRBJ2-7; D is possibly TRBD2 (5 bases). The CDR3 runs to 12 residues. Trimming stripped 6 bases from V and 3 bases from J, with 9 bases between. Germline CDR1 and CDR2: SGHVS and FQNEAQ. The CDR3 sequence: CASSWTDYEQYF. The CDR3 region has the DNA TGTGCCAGCAGTTGGACTGACTACGAGCAGTACTTC.

This chain joins TRBV5-1 and TRBJ1-1, with unresolved D. Deletions cut 4 bases from V and 0 bases from J, with 10 bases between. This CDR3 contains 14 residues. Germline V gene sequence: CDR1 SGHRS, CDR2 YFSETQ. The CDR3 nucleotides are TGCGCCAGCAGCACAACAGTGATGAACACTGAAGCTTTCTTT. This encodes CASSTTVMNTEAFF.